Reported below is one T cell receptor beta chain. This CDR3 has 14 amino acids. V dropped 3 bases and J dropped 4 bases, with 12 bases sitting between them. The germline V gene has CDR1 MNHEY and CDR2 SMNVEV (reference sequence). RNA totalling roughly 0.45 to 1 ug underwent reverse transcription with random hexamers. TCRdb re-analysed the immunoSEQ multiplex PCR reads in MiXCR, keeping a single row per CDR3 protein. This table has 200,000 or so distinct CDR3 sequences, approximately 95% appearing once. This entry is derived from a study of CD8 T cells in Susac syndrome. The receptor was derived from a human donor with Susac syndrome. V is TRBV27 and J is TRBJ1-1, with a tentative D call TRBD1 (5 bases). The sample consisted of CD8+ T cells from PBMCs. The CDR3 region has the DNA TGTGCCAGCAGTTTGGGGGGGAGGATCACTGAAGCTTTCTTT. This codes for CASSLGGRITEAFF.